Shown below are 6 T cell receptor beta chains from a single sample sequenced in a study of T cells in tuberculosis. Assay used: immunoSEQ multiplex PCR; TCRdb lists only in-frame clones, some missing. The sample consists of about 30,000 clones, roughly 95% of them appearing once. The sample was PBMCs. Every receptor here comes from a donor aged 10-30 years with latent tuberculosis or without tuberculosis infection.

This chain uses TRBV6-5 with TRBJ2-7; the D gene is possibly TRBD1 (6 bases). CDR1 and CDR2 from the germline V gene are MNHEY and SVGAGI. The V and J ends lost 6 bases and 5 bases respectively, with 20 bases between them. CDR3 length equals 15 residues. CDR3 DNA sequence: TGTGCCAGCAGACGGACAGTCATTTTCCCAGACGAGCAGTACTTC. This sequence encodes CASRRTVIFPDEQYF.

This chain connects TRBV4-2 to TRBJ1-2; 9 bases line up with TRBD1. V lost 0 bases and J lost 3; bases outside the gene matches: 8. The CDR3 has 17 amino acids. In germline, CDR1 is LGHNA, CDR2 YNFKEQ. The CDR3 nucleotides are TGTGCCAGCAGCCAAGAAATGGGACAGGGATGGGACTATGGCTACACCTTC. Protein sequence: CASSQEMGQGWDYGYTF.

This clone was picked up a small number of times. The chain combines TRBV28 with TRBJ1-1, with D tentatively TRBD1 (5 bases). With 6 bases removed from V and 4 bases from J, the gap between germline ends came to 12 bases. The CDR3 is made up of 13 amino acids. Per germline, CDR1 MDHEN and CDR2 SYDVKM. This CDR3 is CASSLGQTTEAFF. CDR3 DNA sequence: TGTGCCAGCAGCTTAGGACAAACCACTGAAGCTTTCTTT. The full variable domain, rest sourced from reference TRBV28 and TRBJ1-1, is DVKVTQSSRYLVKRTGEKVFLECVQDMDHENMFWYRQDPGLGLRLIYFSYDVKMKEKGDIPEGYSVSREKKERFSLILESASTNQTSMYLCASSLGQTTEAFFGQGTRLTVV.

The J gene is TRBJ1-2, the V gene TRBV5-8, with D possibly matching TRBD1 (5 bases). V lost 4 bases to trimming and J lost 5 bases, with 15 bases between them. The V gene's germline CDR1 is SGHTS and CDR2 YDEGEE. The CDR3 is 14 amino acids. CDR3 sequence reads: CASSPRAPRYGYTF. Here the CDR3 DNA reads TGTGCCAGCAGCCCCAGGGCACCTCGATATGGCTACACCTTC.

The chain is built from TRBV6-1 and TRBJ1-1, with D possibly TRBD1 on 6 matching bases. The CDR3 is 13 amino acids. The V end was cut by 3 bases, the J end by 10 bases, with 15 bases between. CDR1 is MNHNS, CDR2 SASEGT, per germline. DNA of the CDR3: TGTGCCAGCAGTGACCTCCAGGGGCGCGGAGCTTTCTTT. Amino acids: CASSDLQGRGAFF.

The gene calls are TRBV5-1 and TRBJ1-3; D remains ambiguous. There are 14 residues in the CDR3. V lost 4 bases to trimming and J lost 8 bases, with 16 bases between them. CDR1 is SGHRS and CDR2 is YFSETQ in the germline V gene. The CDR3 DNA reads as TGCGCCAGCAGCCGAGGTGAGAGGTTTGACACCATATATTTT. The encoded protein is CASSRGERFDTIYF.